The clone carrying this T cell receptor beta chain was picked up many times. Described time point: patch test 1, 2 weeks after DPC sensitization. The treatment here: therapeutic diphenylcyclopropenone sensitization with weekly scalp DPC. Donors were 18 to 70-year-old alopecia patients suitable for DPC. Germline CDR1 is SGHTA and CDR2 is FQGNSA. The CDR3 totals 15 residues. V was shortened by 0 bases and J by 4 bases, with 13 bases between the two germline ends. TCRdb used MiXCR to reprocess the RACE reads, holding one entry per CDR3 protein. The table lists fewer than 150,000 distinct CDR3 sequences, roughly 13% of them singletons, with 0.8% to 1% in the top ten. The sample comes from a study of human T cells and chemical hapten exposure.

The specimen comprised whole blood, sampled in connection with sensitization to the hapten diphenylcyclopropenone (DPC). This receptor was identified in a young man with alopecia areata. Some clones in this sample may be carry-over from other donors' samples. The chain links TRBV7-2 to TRBJ2-7, with unresolved D. This CDR3 is CASSLARWVEYEQYF. The CDR3 DNA reads TGTGCCAGCAGCTTAGCGCGATGGGTGGAGTACGAGCAGTACTTC.